What follows describes a single T cell receptor (beta chain). The data were taken from a study of cytomegalovirus exposure and HLA in healthy donors. Germline CDR1 reads SGHDT; CDR2 reads YYEEEE. The CDR3 is made up of 11 amino acids. Losses at the gene ends were 3 bases for V and 6 bases for J; bases not matched to a gene: 0. Both 60 Vbeta primers and 13 Jbeta primers went into the PCR. TCRdb's copy holds only in-frame clones and misses some; the assay was immunoSEQ multiplex PCR. The sample holds about 160,000 clones, around 72% seen once. The material sequenced was PBMCs. This chain links TRBV5-6 with TRBJ2-7, with TRBD2 identical over 7 bases. This sequence was found in a middle-aged man in good health and CMV-seropositive. The CDR3 coding sequence is TGTGCCAGCAGCTGGGGGGGCGAGCAGTACTTC. Translation gives CASSWGGEQYF.